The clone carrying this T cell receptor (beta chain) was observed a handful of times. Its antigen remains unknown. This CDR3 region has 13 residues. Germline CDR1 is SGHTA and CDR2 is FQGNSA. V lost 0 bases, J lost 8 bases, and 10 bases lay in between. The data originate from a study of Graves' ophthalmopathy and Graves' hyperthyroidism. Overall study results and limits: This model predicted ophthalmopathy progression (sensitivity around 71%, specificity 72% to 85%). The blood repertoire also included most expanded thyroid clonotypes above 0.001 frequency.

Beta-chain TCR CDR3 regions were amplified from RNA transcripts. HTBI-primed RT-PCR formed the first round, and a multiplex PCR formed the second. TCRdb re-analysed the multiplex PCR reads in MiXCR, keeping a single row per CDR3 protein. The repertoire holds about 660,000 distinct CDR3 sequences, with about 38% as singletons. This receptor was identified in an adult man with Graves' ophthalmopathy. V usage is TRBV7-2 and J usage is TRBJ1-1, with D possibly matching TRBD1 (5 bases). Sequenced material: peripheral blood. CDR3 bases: TGTGCCAGCAGCTTAGCTTTTAGGGGCGAAGCTTTCTTT. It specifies CASSLAFRGEAFF.